This entry describes one TCR beta chain. The antigen remains unidentified. With UMI labels, 5' RACE was used to prepare the TRB cDNA libraries. For each CDR3 protein, TCRdb gives one entry from its re-call of the 5' RACE reads, without DNA. The table lists some 49,000 distinct CDR3 sequences, with about 2.3% in the top ten. This entry comes from a study of CXCR3-negative and CXCR3-positive naive CD8 T cells. This CDR3 region has 15 residues. Germline V gene sequence: CDR1 MNHNY, CDR2 SVGAGI (reference sequence). The study, taken as a whole, reports: Diversity proved comparably high across both naive subsets and much lower in memory CD8+ cells.

Among CD8+ T cells, naive ones were CD45RO-CCR7+CD27+CD95-. This receptor was identified in a human donor in good health. Some clones in this sample may be carry-over from other donors' samples. Source material: naive CXCR3- CD8+ T cells from blood. The sample's subset: CD45RO-CCR7+CD27+CD95- naive CD8+ T cells lacking CXCR3 (TNR3-). The genes are TRBV6-6 and TRBJ1-6; TCRdb calls TRBD1, which cannot be checked without DNA. The CDR3 reads CASSYTGQGNSPLHF.